This passage covers 17 T cell receptor beta chains from one sample sequenced in a study of cytomegalovirus exposure and HLA in healthy donors. The PCR was carried out with 60 Vbeta primers and 13 Jbeta primers. Method: immunoSEQ multiplex PCR; TCRdb's copy keeps in-frame clones and lacks some. The sample holds about 170,000 clones, 70% to 85% seen once. Material for sequencing was PBMCs. Receptors originate from a human donor in good health.

The V call is TRBV7-8, the J call TRBJ2-2; perhaps TRBD2 as D (5 bases). CDR3 length: 19 amino acids. Germline CDR1 and CDR2: SGHVS and FQNEAQ. The ends were cut back, 4 bases at V and 0 bases at J, with 21 bases in the middle. The CDR3, as DNA: TGTGCCAGCAGCTCCCTACGCCGGGGTCTGGCCCCGAACACCGGGGAGCTGTTTTTT. Its translation is CASSSLRRGLAPNTGELFF.

The genes are TRBV25-1 and TRBJ2-2; the D is unclear. CDR3 length: 14 residues. With 4 bases removed from V and 0 bases from J, the gap between germline ends came to 6 bases. Per the germline V gene, CDR1 is MGHDK and CDR2 is SYGVNS. CDR3 coding DNA: TGTGCCAGCAGTGCCACAACGAACACCGGGGAGCTGTTTTTT. Its translation is CASSATTNTGELFF.

V gene TRBV5-6 combines with J gene TRBJ2-5; 10 bases match TRBD1. Germline trimming cut 4 bases from V and 4 bases from J; bases unmatched to any gene: 4. Per germline, CDR1 SGHDT and CDR2 YYEEEE. This CDR3 is built from 14 residues. The CDR3 sequence: CASSIDRGRETQYF. CDR3 DNA: TGTGCCAGCAGCATAGACAGGGGGCGAGAGACCCAGTACTTC.

This clone was observed once. J is TRBJ2-3 and V is TRBV19; maybe TRBD1 (5 bases). V lost 3 bases to trimming and J lost 1 base, with 8 bases between them. The CDR3 has 14 amino acids. Germline CDR1 and CDR2: LNHDA and SQIVND (reference sequence). DNA for the CDR3: TGTGCCAGTAGTATCGACAGACGCACAGATACGCAGTATTTT. Protein product: CASSIDRRTDTQYF. Full variable domain (missing parts from reference TRBV19 and TRBJ2-3): DGGITQSPKYLFRKEGQNVTLSCEQNLNHDAMYWYRQDPGQGLRLIYYSQIVNDFQKGDIAEGYSVSREKKESFPLTVTSAQKNPTAFYLCASSIDRRTDTQYFGPGTRLTVL.

The chain carries TRBV6-1 and TRBJ1-2; possibly TRBD1 for D (6 bases). Deletions cut 6 bases from V and 7 bases from J, with 15 bases between. The CDR3 length is 13 residues. CDR1 and CDR2 from the germline V gene are MNHNS and SASEGT. The CDR3 loop reads CASRAQTGRGYTF. The CDR3 DNA sequence: TGTGCCAGCAGGGCTCAGACAGGTCGTGGCTACACCTTC.

V and J are TRBV7-6 and TRBJ2-6, with 9 bases identical to TRBD1. After removal of 4 bases from V and 0 bases from J, the junction contained 4 bases not matched to a gene. The germline gives CDR1 SGHVS, CDR2 FNYEAQ. This CDR3 region has 17 residues. The CDR3 nucleotides are TGTGCCAGCAGCTGGGACAGGGAGGGCTCTGGGGCCAACGTCCTGACTTTC. It specifies CASSWDREGSGANVLTF. Looking up the rest from reference TRBV7-6 and TRBJ2-6 gives the full variable domain: GAGVSQSPRYKVTKRGQDVALRCDPISGHVSLYWYRQALGQGPEFLTYFNYEAQQDKSGLPNDRFSAERPEGSISTLTIQRTEQRDSAMYRCASSWDREGSGANVLTFGAGSRLTVL.

This clone was observed a few times. This chain uses TRBV2 with TRBJ1-2; the D gene is possibly TRBD1 (5 bases). The CDR3 spans 13 residues. The V end lost 6 bases, the J end lost 5 bases, and 13 bases lay between the germline ends. Germline CDR1 and CDR2: SNHLY and FYNNEI. The CDR3 DNA sequence: TGTGCCAGCAGAGATAGGGAGGGGTATGGCTACACCTTC. It is translated as CASRDREGYGYTF.

The chain uses TRBV12-5 and TRBJ2-2, with a weak D call TRBD2 (7 bases). Germline V gene lookup returns CDR1 LGHNT and CDR2 FRNRAP. The CDR3 covers 17 residues. V was shortened by 0 bases and J by 1 base, with 12 bases between the two germline ends. CDR3 in amino acids: CASGLVLGGQNTGELFF. The CDR3 bases are TGTGCTAGTGGTTTGGTCCTGGGGGGGCAGAACACCGGGGAGCTGTTTTTT.

The count of this clone is one. V usage is TRBV9 and J usage is TRBJ2-2; perhaps TRBD2 as D (6 bases). The V end lost 4 bases, the J end lost 0 bases, and 13 bases lay between the germline ends. Germline assignment: CDR1 SGDLS and CDR2 YYNGEE. The CDR3 length is 16 residues. The CDR3 protein is CASSFPGLTNTGELFF. The CDR3 DNA reads TGTGCCAGCAGCTTCCCGGGACTGACGAACACCGGGGAGCTGTTTTTT.

The V call is TRBV9, the J call TRBJ2-1; 15 bases fit TRBD2. The CDR3 runs to 17 residues. The V gene end was trimmed by 5 bases and the J gene end by 8 bases; junction bases not matched to a gene: 11. CDR1 is SGDLS and CDR2 is YYNGEE in the germline V gene. CDR3 sequence: CASSDGLAGGLGDEQFF. The CDR3 coding sequence is TGTGCCAGCAGTGACGGACTAGCGGGGGGGCTGGGGGATGAGCAGTTCTTC.

The rearrangement links TRBV15 to TRBJ1-1; TRBD1 might be the D (5 bases). The germline CDR1 and CDR2 sequences are LNHNV and YYDKDF (reference sequence). CDR3 length: 15 residues. The V gene lost 0 bases and the J gene lost 4 bases, with 12 bases spanning the gap. The DNA for the CDR3 is TGTGCCACCAGCAGAGACCCCAAAAGGGGCACTGAAGCTTTCTTT. Translated, it gives CATSRDPKRGTEAFF.

This chain's CDR3 is CASSYEVEDKFF. The CDR3 nucleotides are TGTGCCAGCAGTTACGAGGTTGAGGATAAGTTCTTC. This chain links TRBV5-4 with TRBJ2-1; D is uncertain. The V end lost 5 bases, the J end lost 14 bases, and 17 bases lay between the germline ends. The CDR3 extends over 12 amino acids. Germline values: CDR1 SGHNT, CDR2 YYREEE (reference sequence).

The V call is TRBV5-4, the J call TRBJ2-3; TRBD2 matches 8 bases. This CDR3 is 15 amino acids long. Trimming removed 4 bases from V and 5 bases from J; junction bases left unmatched: 9. CDR1 and CDR2 (germline): SGHNT, YYREEE (reference sequence). The CDR3 DNA reads as TGTGCCAGCAGCGCTCGGGGGGGTCTTAGAGATACGCAGTATTTT. Amino acids: CASSARGGLRDTQYF.

The rearrangement joins TRBV9 to TRBJ2-5, with 12 bases fitting TRBD1. The V gene's germline CDR1 is SGDLS and CDR2 YYNGEE. CDR3 size: 16 residues. V dropped 4 bases and J dropped 5; count of bases not matched to a gene: 9. The CDR3 reads CASSLTGTGGVETQYF. The CDR3 bases are TGTGCCAGCAGCCTTACCGGGACAGGGGGCGTGGAGACCCAGTACTTC. The entire variable domain, with the rest obtained from reference TRBV9 and TRBJ2-5, is as follows: DSGVTQTPKHLITATGQRVTLRCSPRSGDLSVYWYQQSLDQGLQFLIQYYNGEERAKGNILERFSAQQFPDLHSELNLSSLELGDSALYFCASSLTGTGGVETQYFGPGTRLLVL.

The chain uses TRBV12-5 and TRBJ2-4; D is unclear. Germline V gene data show CDR1 as LGHNT and CDR2 as FRNRAP. Trimming stripped 3 bases from V and 3 bases from J, with 15 bases between. This CDR3 spans 16 amino acids. CDR3 DNA: TGTGCTAGTGGTTTTACAGATTACGAAGGCAAAAACATTCAGTACTTC. This gives the protein CASGFTDYEGKNIQYF.

The chain couples TRBV19 to TRBJ1-2; 7 bases fit TRBD1. The CDR3 spans 13 residues. Germline CDR1 reads LNHDA; CDR2 reads SQIVND (reference sequence). Trimming cost V 7 bases and J 4 bases; bases outside gene matches: 6. CDR3 loop: CASKDRKGYGYTF. Here the CDR3 DNA reads TGTGCCAGTAAGGACAGGAAGGGCTATGGCTACACCTTC.

The chain employs TRBV27 and TRBJ2-4; D possibly corresponds to TRBD2 (5 bases). V was clipped by 4 bases and J by 1 base, with 14 bases between them. The CDR3 is 16 amino acids. The V gene's germline CDR1 is MNHEY and CDR2 SMNVEV (reference sequence). CDR3 DNA: TGTGCCAGCAGTTCCTCTAGGCCGGGGGCCAAAAACATTCAGTACTTC. Amino acid sequence: CASSSSRPGAKNIQYF.